This T cell receptor (beta chain) derives from a study of cytomegalovirus exposure and HLA in healthy donors. Looking at the study overall: Researchers found that under 90% of around 400 genotyped donors fell within the Caucasian-associated ancestry cluster. Overall study results and limits: Previous analysis showed most TCR beta V segments were productive about 87% or about 30% of the time. Researchers reported in a later analysis that a missense DCLRE1C variant was tied to TCR beta V- and J-gene trimming.

This clone was seen more than once but under ten times. Antigen: not known. CDR1 is SEHNR and CDR2 is FQNEAQ in the germline V gene (reference sequence). Trimming removed 2 bases from V and 3 bases from J, with 10 bases in between. The CDR3 has 14 residues. The PCR made use of 60 Vbeta and 13 Jbeta primers. Original processing notes: In a later analysis, of 70 million to 85 million unique beta chains, about 12 million appeared in at least two donors. Clones were sequenced by immunoSEQ multiplex PCR, and TCRdb holds only the in-frame ones, with some missing. That table supplies the V and J calls and clone size; D and trimming were determined from the DNA. Here the sample spans roughly 150,000 clones, just over 75% being singletons.

The specimen sequenced was PBMCs. This sequence was found in a man aged 40-49 years in good health and CMV-seronegative. This chain links TRBV7-9 with TRBJ2-5; weak D call: TRBD1 (6 bases). The CDR3 spells CASSLQGWKETQYF. The CDR3 region has the DNA TGTGCCAGCAGCTTACAGGGGTGGAAAGAGACCCAGTACTTC.